Presented here are 26 T cell receptor beta chains from one specimen sequenced in a study of OX40 agonist ivuxolimab in advanced cancers. Sequenced by immunoSEQ multiplex PCR; TCRdb stores in-frame clones only, minus some. The sample yields 9,000 to 10,000 clones, roughly 71% seen once. The sequencing used CD4+ or CD8+ T cells sorted from blood, collected in a trial of the OX40 agonist ivuxolimab. The source is an adult with an advanced solid tumor such as melanoma, head and neck, liver or kidney cancer.

V usage is TRBV19 and J usage is TRBJ2-6; TRBD1 matches 8 bases. This CDR3 is built from 17 residues. J gave up 4 bases and V 9 bases, and 14 bases lay outside the gene matches. Germline V gene data show CDR1 as LNHDA and CDR2 as SQIVND (reference sequence). DNA for the CDR3: TGTGCCAGGCCCGACAGGGGCCCTCTCATAGGGGCCAACGTCCTGACTTTC. Encoded protein: CARPDRGPLIGANVLTF.

This clone is a singleton in its sample. V gene TRBV4-3 combines with J gene TRBJ1-6; D is unclear. This CDR3 contains 15 residues. Trimming removed 0 bases from V and 3 bases from J, with 6 bases in between. CDR1 and CDR2 (germline): LGHNA, YSLEER. The CDR3 bases are TGCGCCAGCAGCCAAGAGGGATACTATAATTCACCCCTCCACTTT. It is translated as CASSQEGYYNSPLHF.

J is TRBJ1-3 and V is TRBV7-9; 8 nucleotides match TRBD1. Looked up from germline, CDR1 is SEHNR and CDR2 is FQNEAQ (reference sequence). After removal of 5 bases from V and 4 bases from J, the junction contained 7 bases not matched to a gene. The CDR3 has 15 residues. The CDR3, as DNA: TGTGCCAGCAGCACAACAGGGGGGTCAGGAAACACCATATATTTT. This codes for CASSTTGGSGNTIYF.

V gene TRBV10-2 combines with J gene TRBJ1-4; 9 bases fit TRBD1. The V gene end was trimmed by 8 bases and the J gene end by 8 bases; junction bases not matched to a gene: 6. This CDR3 spans 13 amino acids. Germline CDR1 and CDR2: WSHSY and SAAADI. CDR3 sequence reads: CASCRTGDEKLFF. The DNA for the CDR3 is TGCGCCAGCTGTAGGACAGGGGACGAAAAACTGTTTTTT.

The chain couples TRBV5-1 to TRBJ2-5; 8 nucleotides align to TRBD2. The CDR3 consists of 15 residues. CDR1 is SGHRS and CDR2 is YFSETQ in the germline V gene. Germline trimming cut 0 bases from V and 5 bases from J; bases unmatched to any gene: 6. The CDR3 protein is CASSLGETSAETQYF. CDR3 bases: TGCGCCAGCAGCTTGGGGGAGACTAGCGCGGAGACCCAGTACTTC.

The chain combines TRBV7-8 with TRBJ2-1, with D possibly TRBD1 on 6 matching bases. Trimming shortened V by 5 bases and J by 7 bases, and 15 bases separated the two germline ends. CDR1 is SGHVS and CDR2 is FQNEAQ in the germline V gene. The CDR3 has 14 amino acids. DNA of the CDR3: TGTGCCAGCAGCGACAAGACAGGTTCAAATGAGCAGTTCTTC. The encoded protein is CASSDKTGSNEQFF. The full variable domain, in which reference TRBV7-8 and TRBJ2-1 provide the parts outside the CDR3, is GAGVSQSPRYKVAKRGQDVALRCDPISGHVSLFWYQQALGQGPEFLTYFQNEAQLDKSGLPSDRFFAERPEGSVSTLKIQRTQQEDSAVYLCASSDKTGSNEQFFGPGTRLTVL.

This sequence joins TRBV7-2 and TRBJ2-1; D unclear. Germline V gene data show CDR1 as SGHTA and CDR2 as FQGNSA. The length of the CDR3 is 13 residues. The V gene lost 3 bases and the J gene lost 2 bases, with 5 bases spanning the gap. CDR3 in DNA: TGTGCCAGCAGCTTCGATACCTACAATGAGCAGTTCTTC. Residues: CASSFDTYNEQFF.

Many counts were recorded for this clone. This chain connects TRBV6-6 to TRBJ1-1, with 7 bases fitting TRBD1. Losses at the gene ends were 7 bases for V and 4 bases for J; bases not matched to a gene: 6. CDR1 is MNHNY and CDR2 is SVGAGI in the germline V gene (reference sequence). The CDR3 runs 13 residues. The CDR3 DNA sequence: TGTGCCAGCAACCGACAGGGTAGCACTGAAGCTTTCTTT. Protein sequence: CASNRQGSTEAFF.

This rearrangement joins TRBV27 to TRBJ2-1; the D gene is possibly TRBD1 (5 bases). Germline CDR1 reads MNHEY; CDR2 reads SMNVEV (reference sequence). Trimming removed 8 bases from V and 0 bases from J, with 14 bases in between. The CDR3 extends over 15 amino acids. The CDR3 is CASSPQASSYNEQFF. The CDR3 DNA sequence: TGTGCCAGCTCCCCACAGGCAAGCTCCTACAATGAGCAGTTCTTC.

Relative to its sample, this clone is medium-sized (0.01 to 0.1%). The J gene is TRBJ2-1, the V gene TRBV28; D unresolved. This CDR3 contains 13 residues. V was cut by 6 bases and J by 2 bases, with 8 bases left in between. From germline, CDR1 is MDHEN and CDR2 SYDVKM. The DNA for the CDR3 is TGTGCCAGCAGCCTCGGACCCTACAATGAGCAGTTCTTC. Translating it yields CASSLGPYNEQFF.

A single count supports this clone. V gene TRBV19 combines with J gene TRBJ2-1; a possible D gene is TRBD1 (6 bases). The CDR3 contains 16 residues. Per the germline V gene, CDR1 is LNHDA and CDR2 is SQIVND (reference sequence). The V end was cut by 3 bases, the J end by 7 bases, with 19 bases between. The CDR3 protein is CASSIGGGHLGNEQFF. The CDR3 DNA follows: TGTGCCAGTAGTATCGGTGGGGGCCACTTAGGGAATGAGCAGTTCTTC.

The sample holds a few counts of this clone. The V gene is TRBV5-5, the J gene TRBJ1-4; possibly TRBD1 for D (6 bases). Germline V gives CDR1 SGHKS, CDR2 YYEKEE (reference sequence). V shed 2 bases and J shed 8 bases, with 16 bases lying between them. This CDR3 is 15 amino acids long. CDR3 amino acids: CASSFHGNREEKLFF. DNA of the CDR3: TGTGCCAGCAGCTTCCACGGGAACAGGGAAGAAAAACTGTTTTTT.

The chain combines TRBV2 with TRBJ2-2; no definite D call. The CDR3 sequence is 13 residues long. Germline V lookup: CDR1 SNHLY, CDR2 FYNNEI. Trimming stripped 7 bases from V and 5 bases from J, with 11 bases between. CDR3 in DNA: TGTGCCAGCACTTTAGTGGGGACCGGGGAGCTGTTTTTT. It specifies CASTLVGTGELFF. Drawing the rest from reference TRBV2 and TRBJ2-2, the complete variable domain is EPEVTQTPSHQVTQMGQEVILRCVPISNHLYFYWYRQILGQKVEFLVSFYNNEISEKSEIFDDQFSVERPDGSNFTLKIRSTKLEDSAMYFCASTLVGTGELFFGEGSRLTVL.

The chain is built from TRBV10-3 and TRBJ2-2, with 12 bases identical to TRBD1. The CDR3 loop spans 16 amino acids. The germline V gene encodes CDR1 ENHRY and CDR2 SYGVKD. The J segment lost 6 bases and the V segment lost 5 bases, leaving 7 bases of the junction unmatched. CDR3 nucleotides: TGTGCCATCAGTTACCGGGACAGGGGGCCGGCCGGGGAGCTGTTTTTT. It encodes CAISYRDRGPAGELFF.

The rearrangement links TRBV19 to TRBJ2-7; D is ambiguous. The germline V gene encodes CDR1 LNHDA and CDR2 SQIVND (reference sequence). V dropped 1 base and J dropped 0 bases, with 4 bases sitting between them. The CDR3 totals 13 residues. As DNA, the CDR3 is TGTGCCAGTAGTATAGGGGCCTCCTACGAGCAGTACTTC. Translating gives CASSIGASYEQYF.

CDR3 amino acids: CASSFVGARYGYTF. The CDR3 bases are TGTGCCAGCAGCTTTGTAGGGGCCCGGTATGGCTACACCTTC. V gene TRBV7-9 combines with J gene TRBJ1-2; D possibly corresponds to TRBD1 (5 bases). This CDR3 has 14 residues. Deletions cut 3 bases from V and 5 bases from J, with 13 bases between. Germline loops: CDR1 SEHNR, CDR2 FQNEAQ (reference sequence). The variable domain in full, completed from reference TRBV7-9 and TRBJ1-2, reads DTGVSQNPRHKITKRGQNVTFRCDPISEHNRLYWYRQTLGQGPEFLTYFQNEAQLEKSRLLSDRFSAERPKGSFSTLEIQRTEQGDSAMYLCASSFVGARYGYTFGSGTRLTVV.

The V call is TRBV7-3, the J call TRBJ1-2; the D is unclear. The CDR3 spans 13 residues. Germline CDR1 is SGHTA and CDR2 is FQGTGA. V dropped 4 bases and J dropped 8 bases, with 14 bases sitting between them. CDR3 in DNA: TGTGCCAGCAGCTCCCTCCGGCCGACCGGCTACACCTTC. As protein: CASSSLRPTGYTF.

The chain carries TRBV27 and TRBJ1-4, with D possibly being TRBD1 (6 bases). Looked up from germline, CDR1 is MNHEY and CDR2 is SMNVEV (reference sequence). This CDR3 has 14 residues. Trimming shortened V by 8 bases and J by 10 bases, and 20 bases separated the two germline ends. The CDR3 DNA reads as TGTGCCAGCTCTCTTCAGGGGAGGTTGGGAAAACTGTTTTTT. Translating it yields CASSLQGRLGKLFF.

The CDR3 nucleotides are TGTGCCAGCAGTTTAAACCCGGGACCCTATGGCTACACCTTC. Translation gives CASSLNPGPYGYTF. The rearrangement links TRBV27 to TRBJ1-2; D possibly corresponds to TRBD1 (5 bases). Germline V gene sequence: CDR1 MNHEY, CDR2 SMNVEV (reference sequence). This CDR3 is built from 14 residues. The germline V and J ends were trimmed by 2 bases and 4 bases, with 11 bases remaining between them.

This clone is medium-sized in the sample. This rearrangement joins TRBV25-1 to TRBJ2-2; 9 nucleotides line up with TRBD2. Germline-derived CDR1 and CDR2 are MGHDK and SYGVNS. The CDR3 is made up of 14 amino acids. Unmatched junction bases numbered 5, after V lost 5 bases and J lost 7 bases. The CDR3 here is CASSLAGAGGELFF. CDR3 DNA sequence: TGTGCCAGCAGTTTAGCGGGGGCGGGCGGGGAGCTGTTTTTT.

This sequence joins TRBV5-4 and TRBJ1-2; maybe TRBD1 (5 bases). The CDR3 extends over 15 amino acids. V was clipped by 1 base and J by 0 bases, with 10 bases between them. In germline, CDR1 is SGHNT, CDR2 YYREEE (reference sequence). DNA of the CDR3: TGTGCCAGCAGCTTGCTGGACATCTCTAACTATGGCTACACCTTC. Encoded protein: CASSLLDISNYGYTF. Full variable domain (remainder filled in from reference TRBV5-4 and TRBJ1-2): ETGVTQSPTHLIKTRGQQVTLRCSSQSGHNTVSWYQQALGQGPQFIFQYYREEENGRGNFPPRFSGLQFPNYSSELNVNALELDDSALYLCASSLLDISNYGYTFGSGTRLTVV.

The chain recombines TRBV29-1 with TRBJ2-1; 10 bases are a match to TRBD1. Germline lookup yields CDR1 SQVTM and CDR2 ANQGSEA. J gave up 9 bases and V 8 bases, and 10 bases lay outside the gene matches. The CDR3 has 13 amino acids. The CDR3 loop reads CSTGQGEFGEQFF. CDR3 nucleotides: TGCAGCACAGGACAGGGGGAATTCGGTGAGCAGTTCTTC.

J is TRBJ2-7 and V is TRBV2, with D possibly matching TRBD2 (6 bases). The CDR3 length is 12 residues. Germline loops: CDR1 SNHLY, CDR2 FYNNEI. Trimming removed 6 bases at V and 5 bases at J, with 11 bases between. The CDR3 is CASSLGGNEQYF. CDR3 DNA sequence: TGTGCCAGCAGCTTAGGAGGGAACGAGCAGTACTTC.

V gene TRBV28 combines with J gene TRBJ2-3; 8 bases align to TRBD1. Germline V CDR1 and CDR2: MDHEN, SYDVKM. CDR3 length: 14 amino acids. Losses at the gene ends were 4 bases for V and 3 bases for J; bases not matched to a gene: 3. This CDR3 reads CASSSWTGTDTQYF. CDR3 bases: TGTGCCAGCAGTTCCTGGACAGGGACAGATACGCAGTATTTT.

This clone came up a few times. The identical CDR3 is also encoded by other nucleotide sequences in the sample. This rearrangement joins TRBV7-3 to TRBJ1-2; D is unclear. V gave up 5 bases and J gave up 2 bases, with 9 bases separating them. The germline gives CDR1 SGHTA, CDR2 FQGTGA. This CDR3 has 13 residues. The CDR3 nucleotides read TGTGCCAGCAGCCCGGACGGCAACTATGGCTACACCTTC. Protein sequence: CASSPDGNYGYTF.

In its sample, this clone ranks as medium-sized. This chain uses TRBV19 with TRBJ2-1; D not certain. The CDR3 has 13 amino acids. The V end was cut by 0 bases, the J end by 3 bases, with 3 bases between. Germline V CDR1 and CDR2: LNHDA, SQIVND (reference sequence). The CDR3, as DNA: TGTGCCAGTAGTATAGAGGGCTACAATGAGCAGTTCTTC. It is translated as CASSIEGYNEQFF.